Listed here are 7 T cell receptor beta chains from one sample, sequenced in a study of low-dose radiotherapy and immunotherapy resistance in tumors. With TRAV- and TRBV-specific primers, first-strand cDNA was made, covering the alpha and beta chains. Amplification, which lasted 20 to 25 PCR cycles, used a constant-region primer and V-primer adapter to amplify TCRs. TCRdb re-called the reads through MiXCR, storing one row per CDR3 protein. The sample has more than 50,000 distinct CDR3 sequences, around 27% seen once. Time point of the sample: before trial treatment. The source material was PBMCs, sampled before treatment. These receptors originate from a male donor with rectosigmoid adenocarcinoma.

As for this clonotype: It may be a read error: a sequence one base away is much more abundant. The V and J genes are TRBV4-1 and TRBJ2-7, with D perhaps given as TRBD1 or TRBD2 (5 bases each). Per germline, CDR1 MGHRA and CDR2 YSYEKL. The CDR3 sequence is 16 residues long. V was cut by 3 bases and J by 7 bases, with 22 bases left in between. CDR3 nucleotides: TGCGCCAGCAGCCACGGGGAAGGGGTCACCTACAATGAGCAGTACTTC. Encoded protein: CASSHGEGVTYNEQYF.

This clonotype has a count of ten or more. The J gene is TRBJ2-1, the V gene TRBV28, with a possible D match to TRBD2 (5 bases). The CDR3 is 14 residues long. Germline V gives CDR1 MDHEN, CDR2 SYDVKM. V lost 3 bases to trimming and J lost 2 bases, with 8 bases between them. CDR3: CASSFGVPYNEQFF. The DNA for the CDR3 is TGTGCCAGCAGTTTCGGGGTACCCTACAATGAGCAGTTCTTC. Combining the CDR3 with reference TRBV28 and TRBJ2-1 gives the whole variable domain DVKVTQSSRYLVKRTGEKVFLECVQDMDHENMFWYRQDPGLGLRLIYFSYDVKMKEKGDIPEGYSVSREKKERFSLILESASTNQTSMYLCASSFGVPYNEQFFGPGTRLTVL.

The V and J genes are TRBV28 and TRBJ2-1, with D possibly being TRBD1 (7 bases). Trimming removed 11 bases at V and 0 bases at J, with 17 bases between. The CDR3 is 15 residues long. The germline CDR1 and CDR2 sequences are MDHEN and SYDVKM. The DNA for the CDR3 is TGTGCCCACAGGGGCGGGACGAGCTCCTACAATGAGCAGTTCTTC. Translation: CAHRGGTSSYNEQFF.

This clonotype was seen many times. V usage is TRBV19 and J usage is TRBJ2-1, with a tentative D call TRBD2 (6 bases). The CDR3 contains 14 residues. V was shortened by 4 bases and J by 7 bases, with 14 bases between the two germline ends. The V gene's germline CDR1 is LNHDA and CDR2 SQIVND (reference sequence). The CDR3 nucleotides read TGTGCCAGTAGTAGGGGGGAGTGGGAAAATGAGCAGTTCTTC. It encodes CASSRGEWENEQFF.

This clonotype was counted at least ten times. The CDR3 is CASSLEDQPQHF. CDR3 in DNA: TGTGCCAGCAGTTTAGAGGATCAGCCCCAGCATTTT. The chain has TRBV28 and TRBJ1-5, with D unclear. The CDR3 has 12 amino acids. Per germline, CDR1 MDHEN and CDR2 SYDVKM. Trimming took off 2 bases at V and 5 bases at J, with 4 bases between the two ends. Variable domain in full (rest from reference TRBV28 and TRBJ1-5): DVKVTQSSRYLVKRTGEKVFLECVQDMDHENMFWYRQDPGLGLRLIYFSYDVKMKEKGDIPEGYSVSREKKERFSLILESASTNQTSMYLCASSLEDQPQHFGDGTRLSIL.

The V and J genes are TRBV26 and TRBJ2-6; TRBD1, as called in the table, went unchecked against the DNA. TRBV26 is noted as a pseudogene. CDR3 size: 17 residues. The CDR3 DNA reads TGTGCCAGCAGTCCCGCGGACAGGGGAAGTGGGGCCAACGTCCTGACTTTC. Translation: CASSPADRGSGANVLTF.

This clonotype occurred a few times. The rearrangement joins TRBV28 to TRBJ1-5, with D hard to call. V lost 5 bases and J 3 bases, leaving 8 bases between the germline ends. Germline CDR1 reads MDHEN; CDR2 reads SYDVKM. The CDR3 loop spans 13 amino acids. CDR3 in amino acids: CASSTDFNQPQHF. The CDR3 DNA is TGTGCCAGCAGTACAGATTTCAATCAGCCCCAGCATTTT.